One T cell receptor (beta chain) is described in this entry. No antigen is known for it. The sample comes from a study of T cell repertoires in cytomegalovirus infection. Study-wide context: Matching HLA type, along with CMV infection, was indicated by public TCR beta signatures. Findings and limits, study-wide: HLA-C-restricted, CMV-specific TCR beta clonotypes were dominant ex vivo.

From the reads, TCRdb called clonotypes with MiXCR, one entry per CDR3 protein. The sample has around 450,000 distinct CDR3 sequences; roughly 30% are singletons. This TCR was recovered from a human donor in good health (CMV status not recorded). Some clones in this sample may be carry-over from other donors' samples. Specimen: PBMCs.

The CDR3 sequence: CASSPGFYNEQFF. The DNA for the CDR3 is TGTGCCAGCAGCCCTGGGTTCTACAATGAGCAGTTCTTC. The chain combines TRBV7-9 with TRBJ2-1; no clear D. There are 13 residues in the CDR3. Trimming pared 5 bases from V and 3 bases from J, leaving 8 bases between. Germline lookup yields CDR1 SEHNR and CDR2 FQNEAQ (reference sequence).